The 18 T cell receptor beta chains listed next were all sequenced from one sample in a study of molecular identifiers for immune sequencing clone quantification. TCRdb fed the PCR reads into MiXCR, producing one record per CDR3 protein. Here the sample spans under 350,000 distinct CDR3 sequences, roughly a quarter being singletons. Sequenced: naive CD8+ T cells from blood, with Jurkat cell RNA spiked in. Described subset: FACS-sorted CD8+CD4-CCR7+CD45RA+ naive T cells. These receptors were taken from a human donor in good health. Some libraries in this study had Jurkat cell RNA spiked in.

This clonotype was picked up many times. The genes are TRBV7-2 and TRBJ2-3, with D unresolved. Trimming removed 3 bases at V and 4 bases at J, with 8 bases between. The germline V gene has CDR1 SGHTA and CDR2 FQGNSA. This CDR3 has 13 amino acids. CDR3 nucleotides: TGTGCCAGCAGCTTGATAGCCGCAGATACGCAGTATTTT. Translating it yields CASSLIAADTQYF.

This clonotype was seen a handful of times. V usage is TRBV11-2 and J usage is TRBJ2-6, with a possible D match to TRBD2 (5 bases). There are 18 residues in the CDR3. The germline V and J ends were trimmed by 1 base and 5 bases, with 18 bases remaining between them. The germline V gene has CDR1 SGHAT and CDR2 FQNNGV. The CDR3 bases are TGTGCCAGCAGCTTAGGTCTGGGGAGCCGGTCCTGGGCCAACGTCCTGACTTTC. It is translated as CASSLGLGSRSWANVLTF. The full variable domain, rest sourced from reference TRBV11-2 and TRBJ2-6, is EAGVAQSPRYKIIEKRQSVAFWCNPISGHATLYWYQQILGQGPKLLIQFQNNGVVDDSQLPKDRFSAERLKGVDSTLKIQPAKLEDSAVYLCASSLGLGSRSWANVLTFGAGSRLTVL.

The gene calls are TRBV28 and TRBJ2-7, with 9 bases aligning to TRBD2. The germline V gene has CDR1 MDHEN and CDR2 SYDVKM. This CDR3 region has 15 residues. V shed 6 bases, J shed 1 base, and the junction held 7 bases outside the gene matches. The CDR3: CASSPSLAGSYEQYF. The DNA of the CDR3 is TGTGCCAGCAGCCCCTCCCTAGCGGGATCCTACGAGCAGTACTTC.

This clonotype came up many times. The V and J genes are TRBV9 and TRBJ2-7, with D unclear. This CDR3 comprises 14 residues. The germline V gene encodes CDR1 SGDLS and CDR2 YYNGEE. The V and J ends lost 0 bases and 1 base respectively, with 8 bases between them. The CDR3 DNA is TGTGCCAGCAGCGTAGGGTTTAGTTCCTACGAGCAGTACTTC. Translation: CASSVGFSSYEQYF.

A note on this clonotype: This may arise from a read error, as a much more abundant clone is one base away. V usage is TRBV18 and J usage is TRBJ2-3; 7 bases agree with TRBD1. Germline V gene sequence: CDR1 KGHSH, CDR2 LQKENI. The CDR3 covers 15 residues. This chain's CDR3 is CASSRTGAHTDTQDF. The CDR3 DNA sequence: TGTGCCAGCTCACGAACAGGGGCCCACACAGATACGCAGGATTTT.

The chain joins TRBV30 to TRBJ2-3; TRBD2 matches 11 bases. CDR1 is GTSNPN, CDR2 SVGIG, per germline (reference sequence). This CDR3 has 17 amino acids. Trimming at V came to 4 bases and at J to 2 bases, leaving 11 bases not matched to a gene. CDR3 in amino acids: CAWNEPGLAENTDTQYF. CDR3 nucleotides: TGTGCCTGGAATGAACCGGGACTAGCGGAGAACACAGATACGCAGTATTTT.

This clonotype has ten or more counts. The rearrangement uses TRBV2 and TRBJ2-7, with 9 bases fitting TRBD1. Looked up from germline, CDR1 is SNHLY and CDR2 is FYNNEI. The ends lost 6 bases at V and 2 bases at J; junction bases unmatched: 8. This CDR3 region has 15 residues. The CDR3 region has the DNA TGTGCCAGCAGCCGGGACAGGGAGGGGACCTACGAGCAGTACTTC. It encodes CASSRDREGTYEQYF.

This clonotype was picked up many times. CDR3: CASRVDRGPGADTQYF. DNA of the CDR3: TGTGCCAGCAGAGTCGACAGGGGCCCCGGGGCAGATACGCAGTATTTT. The chain recombines TRBV6-1 with TRBJ2-3, with 8 positions matching TRBD1. The junction had 12 bases not matched to a gene; V was cut back by 6 bases and J by 4 bases. The CDR3 loop spans 16 amino acids. The germline gives CDR1 MNHNS, CDR2 SASEGT.

This clonotype appeared many times. The V gene is TRBV4-3, the J gene TRBJ2-1, with D possibly being TRBD1 or TRBD2 (5 bases each). Germline values: CDR1 LGHNA, CDR2 YSLEER. This CDR3 has 11 residues. Trimming removed 6 bases at V and 6 bases at J, with 6 bases between. The chain's CDR3 is CASSGGNEQFF. The CDR3 DNA is TGCGCCAGCAGTGGGGGCAATGAGCAGTTCTTC.

The chain uses TRBV20-1 and TRBJ2-7; 15 bases fit TRBD2. The CDR3 consists of 16 residues. Per germline, CDR1 DFQATT and CDR2 SNEGSKA (reference sequence). Unmatched junction bases numbered 9, after V lost 6 bases and J lost 3 bases. CDR3 in DNA: TGCAGTGCCCGGGGACTAGCGGGGGGCCCCGGCTACGAGCAGTACTTC. This encodes CSARGLAGGPGYEQYF.

This clonotype was seen just once. The chain carries TRBV6-6 and TRBJ2-1; TRBD2 matches 9 bases. Germline V gene sequence: CDR1 MNHNY, CDR2 SVGAGI (reference sequence). CDR3 length: 19 residues. V gave up 2 bases and J gave up 0 bases; unmatched junction bases: 11. The CDR3 protein is CASSYVGLARGDSYNEQFF. CDR3 nucleotide sequence: TGTGCCAGCAGTTACGTCGGACTAGCGAGAGGCGACTCCTACAATGAGCAGTTCTTC.

As regards this clonotype: This sequence may be a read error, since a much larger clone differs from it by one base. V usage is TRBV4-1 and J usage is TRBJ1-5; D unclear. Trimming took 4 bases from V and 4 from J, leaving 8 bases between them. This CDR3 has 13 amino acids. The V gene's germline CDR1 is MGHRA and CDR2 YSYEKL. The CDR3 is CASSPARNQPQHF. CDR3 sequence (DNA): TGCGCCAGCAGCCCAGCCAGGAATCAGCCCCAGCATTTT.

Concerning this clonotype: The junction departs from the called germline gene at one end, perhaps through a read error. This chain links TRBV4-3 with TRBJ2-7; the D call may be TRBD1 or TRBD2 (6 bases each). Germline V lookup: CDR1 LGHNA, CDR2 YSLEER. The CDR3 runs 14 residues. The CDR3 nucleotides read TGCGCCAGCAGCAGCGGACCGGGGGCCTACGCGCAGTACTTC. Its translation is CASSSGPGAYAQYF.

In regard to this clonotype: The germline gene is not matched at one end of the junction; a read error may be the cause. The gene calls are TRBV27 and TRBJ1-1; D unresolved. CDR1 MNHEY and CDR2 SMNVEV come from the germline V gene (reference sequence). CDR3 length: 11 amino acids. Here the CDR3 reads CARSSALGAFF. The DNA for the CDR3 is TGTGCCCGCAGTTCCGCCCTTGGGGCTTTCTTT.

On this clonotype itself: A read error may account for a junction end that differs from germline. V and J are TRBV11-2 and TRBJ2-1; maybe TRBD2 (6 bases). The germline V gene encodes CDR1 SGHAT and CDR2 FQNNGV. The CDR3 runs to 13 residues. Written as DNA, the CDR3 is TGTGCCAGCAGCTCCACCCCGGGGGATGAGGAGTTCTTC. This codes for CASSSTPGDEEFF.

This clonotype was recorded a few times. V is TRBV6-5 and J is TRBJ1-1; D is unclear. The CDR3 is 13 residues long. Germline loops: CDR1 MNHEY, CDR2 SVGAGI. V lost 0 bases and J lost 5, with 7 bases in between. The CDR3 nucleotides read TGTGCCAGCAGTTACTCGCCTGATACTGAAGCTTTCTTT. Translating gives CASSYSPDTEAFF.

This clonotype has a count of ten or more. The chain joins TRBV12-3 or TRBV12-4 to TRBJ2-1, with 10 positions matching TRBD2. After removal of 1 base from V and 4 bases from J, the junction contained 1 base not matched to a gene. CDR3 size: 15 residues. The CDR3 here is CASSLGSGGYNEQFF. In nucleotides, the CDR3 is TGTGCCAGCAGTTTAGGTAGCGGGGGGTACAATGAGCAGTTCTTC.

Ten or more counts support this clonotype. The chain uses TRBV29-1 and TRBJ2-3, with 7 bases identical to TRBD2. Germline loops: CDR1 SQVTM, CDR2 ANQGSEA. V shed 4 bases, J shed 1 base, and the junction held 8 bases outside the gene matches. This CDR3 comprises 15 residues. The CDR3, as DNA: TGCAGCGTTGTTCCGGCGGGAGCTGGCACAGATACGCAGTATTTT. This encodes CSVVPAGAGTDTQYF.